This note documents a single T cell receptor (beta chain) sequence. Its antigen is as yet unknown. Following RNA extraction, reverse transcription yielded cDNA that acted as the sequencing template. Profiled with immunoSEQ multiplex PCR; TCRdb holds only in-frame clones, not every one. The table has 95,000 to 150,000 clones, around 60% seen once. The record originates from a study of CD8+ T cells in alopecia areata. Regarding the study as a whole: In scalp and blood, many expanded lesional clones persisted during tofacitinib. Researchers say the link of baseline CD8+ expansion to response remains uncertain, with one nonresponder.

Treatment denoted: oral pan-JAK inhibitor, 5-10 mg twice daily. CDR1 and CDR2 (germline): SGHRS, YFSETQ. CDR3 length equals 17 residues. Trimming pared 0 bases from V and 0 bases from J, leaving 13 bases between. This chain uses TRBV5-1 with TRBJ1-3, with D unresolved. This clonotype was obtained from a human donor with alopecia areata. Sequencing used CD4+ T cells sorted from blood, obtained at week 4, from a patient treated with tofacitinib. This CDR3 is CASSLGGEGVSGNTIYF. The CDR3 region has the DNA TGCGCCAGCAGCTTGGGCGGAGAGGGCGTCTCTGGAAACACCATATATTTT. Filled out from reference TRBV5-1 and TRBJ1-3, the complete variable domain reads KAGVTQTPRYLIKTRGQQVTLSCSPISGHRSVSWYQQTPGQGLQFLFEYFSETQRNKGNFPGRFSGRQFSNSRSEMNVSTLELGDSALYLCASSLGGEGVSGNTIYFGEGSWLTVV.